A single sample gave rise to the 8 T cell receptor beta chains below, sequenced in a study of T cells after yellow fever vaccination. MiXCR, run by TCRdb on the 5' RACE reads, gives a single entry per CDR3 protein. The table has 90,000 to 130,000 distinct CDR3 sequences, 7.5% to 9.5% seen once. Sequencing was performed on CD8+ T cells sorted from PBMCs, taken 45 days after the yellow fever booster vaccination. These receptors were obtained from a young man who received the YFV17D yellow fever vaccine.

This clonotype was observed at least ten times. The rearrangement uses TRBV5-1 and TRBJ2-7; possibly TRBD2 for D (5 bases). Germline CDR1 reads SGHRS; CDR2 reads YFSETQ. CDR3 length: 15 residues. V dropped 4 bases and J dropped 1 base, with 15 bases sitting between them. The CDR3 DNA follows: TGCGCCAGCAGCGAACTCGGAGGCATGTCCTACGAGCAGTACTTC. Protein sequence: CASSELGGMSYEQYF.

This clonotype has a count of ten or more. This rearrangement joins TRBV6-5 to TRBJ1-1; D remains ambiguous. V was pared by 6 bases and J by 3 bases, with 8 bases between. The V gene's germline CDR1 is MNHEY and CDR2 SVGAGI. The CDR3 loop spans 12 amino acids. The DNA for the CDR3 is TGTGCCAGCAGGTACAGAGACACTGAAGCTTTCTTT. Translation: CASRYRDTEAFF.

This clonotype was recorded many times. The CDR3 is CSVRTGDSYEQYF. DNA for the CDR3: TGCAGCGTGCGGACAGGGGACTCCTACGAGCAGTACTTC. This sequence joins TRBV29-1 and TRBJ2-7, with 9 positions matching TRBD1. Germline CDR1 reads SQVTM; CDR2 reads ANQGSEA. The length of the CDR3 is 13 residues. After removal of 6 bases from V and 0 bases from J, the junction contained 3 bases not matched to a gene.

This clonotype was counted ten times or more. V gene TRBV4-2 combines with J gene TRBJ2-1, with D possibly being TRBD1 (5 bases). Germline values: CDR1 LGHNA, CDR2 YNFKEQ. Trimming shortened V by 0 bases and J by 8 bases, and 17 bases separated the two germline ends. The CDR3 is made up of 16 amino acids. The CDR3 sequence: CASSQEQQGQSYEQFF. In DNA form, the CDR3 reads TGTGCCAGCAGCCAAGAACAGCAGGGCCAATCTTATGAGCAGTTCTTC.

This clonotype was counted at least ten times. This chain connects TRBV20-1 to TRBJ2-7; D unclear. Per the germline V gene, CDR1 is DFQATT and CDR2 is SNEGSKA (reference sequence). V gave up 6 bases and J gave up 3 bases, with 21 bases separating them. This CDR3 has 15 residues. As DNA, the CDR3 is TGCAGTGCCGCTCCCGTATCTAGTCCAAACTACGAGCAGTACTTC. Translation: CSAAPVSSPNYEQYF.

This clonotype appeared many times. The rearrangement joins TRBV6-2 or TRBV6-3 to TRBJ2-1; no firm D call. The V gene lost 2 bases and the J gene lost 8 bases, with 7 bases spanning the gap. The CDR3 has 12 residues. The germline CDR1 and CDR2 sequences are MNHEY and SVGEGT. CDR3 sequence reads: CASSYVWHEQFF. As DNA, the CDR3 is TGTGCCAGCAGTTACGTGTGGCATGAGCAGTTCTTC.

This clonotype was detected only once. With a much larger clone just one base away, this may be a read error. This rearrangement joins TRBV3-1 to TRBJ2-1; 11 bases match TRBD2. V gave up 7 bases and J gave up 12 bases; unmatched junction bases: 11. The CDR3 covers 14 residues. Germline V gene data show CDR1 as LGHDT and CDR2 as YNNKEL (reference sequence). The CDR3: CASNPTSGSHAQFF. The CDR3 DNA follows: TGTGCCAGCAACCCTACTAGCGGGAGCCATGCGCAGTTCTTC.

The chain uses TRBV7-2 and TRBJ2-1, with D maybe TRBD2 (6 bases). Trimming pared 4 bases from V and 10 bases from J, leaving 14 bases between. The germline V gene encodes CDR1 SGHTA and CDR2 FQGNSA. This CDR3 is 13 amino acids long. CDR3 amino acids: CASSYLAGLEQFF. CDR3 DNA: TGTGCCAGCAGCTACTTGGCGGGACTGGAGCAGTTCTTC.